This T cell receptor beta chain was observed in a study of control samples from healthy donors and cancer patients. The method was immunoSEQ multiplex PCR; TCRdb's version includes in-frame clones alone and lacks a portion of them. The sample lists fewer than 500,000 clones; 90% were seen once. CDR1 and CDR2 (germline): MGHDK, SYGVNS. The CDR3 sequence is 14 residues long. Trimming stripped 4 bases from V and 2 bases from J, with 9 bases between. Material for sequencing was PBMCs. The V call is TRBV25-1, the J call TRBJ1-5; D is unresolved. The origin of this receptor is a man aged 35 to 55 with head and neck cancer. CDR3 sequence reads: CASSVGLGNQPQHF. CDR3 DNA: TGTGCCAGCAGTGTTGGGTTGGGCAATCAGCCCCAGCATTTT. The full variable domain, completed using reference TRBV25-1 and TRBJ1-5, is EADIYQTPRYLVIGTGKKITLECSQTMGHDKMYWYQQDPGMELHLIHYSYGVNSTEKGDLSSESTVSRIRTEHFPLTLESARPSHTSQYLCASSVGLGNQPQHFGDGTRLSIL.